Below, 8 T cell receptor beta chains from the same sample are listed, as sequenced in a study of cytotoxic CD8 clonotypes in ibrutinib-treated CLL. Clones were sequenced by immunoSEQ multiplex PCR, and TCRdb holds only the in-frame ones, with some missing. The sample has about 120,000 clones; more than 55% are singletons. The input for sequencing was PBMCs, taken after 24 months of ibrutinib treatment. Receptors were obtained from a human donor with chronic lymphocytic leukemia.

This rearrangement joins TRBV19 to TRBJ1-1; D gene ambiguous. Germline V CDR1 and CDR2: LNHDA, SQIVND (reference sequence). Between the trimmed V and J ends, which lost 7 bases and 0 bases, there was a span of 12 bases. This CDR3 has 14 residues. The CDR3 nucleotides read TGTGCCAGTACCGGAGGTCGGTTGAACACTGAAGCTTTCTTT. Translated: CASTGGRLNTEAFF.

The chain uses TRBV2 and TRBJ1-3; D may be TRBD1 (5 bases). V was pared by 4 bases and J by 0 bases, with 10 bases between. Looked up from germline, CDR1 is SNHLY and CDR2 is FYNNEI. The CDR3 loop spans 15 amino acids. CDR3 DNA sequence: TGTGCCAGCAGTGGCAGGGCATACTCTGGAAACACCATATATTTT. Translation gives CASSGRAYSGNTIYF.

This sequence joins TRBV9 and TRBJ2-5; D might be TRBD1 (5 bases). Germline values: CDR1 SGDLS, CDR2 YYNGEE. Trimming cost V 1 base and J 4 bases, with 14 bases left between them. The CDR3 is made up of 15 amino acids. The CDR3 nucleotides are TGTGCCAGCAGCGTACAGGGAAGTTTAGGAGAGACCCAGTACTTC. Its protein product is CASSVQGSLGETQYF.

This clone has a handful of counts. The chain recombines TRBV7-8 with TRBJ1-4; a possible D gene is TRBD1 (5 bases). In germline, CDR1 is SGHVS, CDR2 FQNEAQ. The CDR3 runs to 15 residues. Trimming cost V 5 bases and J 8 bases, with 18 bases left between them. DNA for the CDR3: TGTGCCAGCAGCCAAAGCGGGGGAGTTCGGGAAAAACTGTTTTTT. Protein: CASSQSGGVREKLFF.

The rearrangement joins TRBV7-2 to TRBJ2-2, with 8 bases fitting TRBD2. The germline V gene encodes CDR1 SGHTA and CDR2 FQGNSA. V dropped 1 base and J dropped 6; count of bases not matched to a gene: 4. This CDR3 is 15 amino acids long. The CDR3 reads CASSLERTSPGELFF. CDR3 nucleotides: TGTGCCAGCAGCTTAGAGCGGACTAGCCCCGGGGAGCTGTTTTTT. Supplemented by reference TRBV7-2 and TRBJ2-2, the full variable domain reads GAGVSQSPSNKVTEKGKDVELRCDPISGHTALYWYRQSLGQGLEFLIYFQGNSAPDKSGLPSDRFSAERTGGSVSTLTIQRTQQEDSAVYLCASSLERTSPGELFFGEGSRLTVL.

The chain employs TRBV7-9 and TRBJ2-7, with 9 bases lining up with TRBD2. CDR3 size: 13 residues. Germline-derived CDR1 and CDR2 are SEHNR and FQNEAQ (reference sequence). Trimming at V came to 6 bases and at J to 2 bases, leaving 2 bases not matched to a gene. CDR3 in amino acids: CASRASGAYEQYF. The CDR3 region has the DNA TGTGCCAGCAGGGCTAGCGGGGCCTACGAGCAGTACTTC.

This clone appeared a few times. The chain employs TRBV18 and TRBJ1-3; no firm D call. The germline V gene has CDR1 KGHSH and CDR2 LQKENI. V was pared by 2 bases and J by 1 base, with 9 bases between. The CDR3 totals 15 residues. The CDR3 loop reads CASSPSQVSGNTIYF. CDR3 sequence (DNA): TGTGCCAGCTCACCATCGCAGGTATCTGGAAACACCATATATTTT.

This clone was seen more than once but under ten times. The rearrangement links TRBV4-1 to TRBJ1-3; D is ambiguous. Germline V gene data show CDR1 as MGHRA and CDR2 as YSYEKL. Trimming shortened V by 1 base and J by 1 base, and 2 bases separated the two germline ends. The CDR3 loop spans 13 amino acids. The CDR3 spells CASSQGSGNTIYF. As DNA, the CDR3 is TGCGCCAGCAGCCAAGGGTCTGGAAACACCATATATTTT.